Listed here is a single T cell receptor beta chain. The data stem from a study of OX40 agonist ivuxolimab in advanced cancers. Turning to the study itself: Dose-escalation patients were diagnosed with hepatocellular carcinoma, melanoma, renal cell cancer or head and neck cancer. Participants, 65% to 85% male, averaged about 59 years of age, ranging from roughly 23 to 90.

Germline lookup yields CDR1 LGHNA and CDR2 YNFKEQ. Trimming cost V 0 bases and J 2 bases; bases outside gene matches: 5. The CDR3 is 17 amino acids. Assay: immunoSEQ multiplex PCR; the TCRdb copy retains only in-frame clones and omits some. There are some 99,000 clones in the sample; roughly four fifths occur only once, and about 1.5% lies in the top ten. The sequence was obtained from an adult with an advanced solid tumor such as melanoma, head and neck, liver or kidney cancer. This chain uses TRBV4-2 with TRBJ2-2; TRBD1 agrees at 8 bases. Material: CD4+ or CD8+ T cells sorted from blood, obtained in a trial of the OX40 agonist ivuxolimab. The CDR3 protein is CASSQEWDRLNTGELFF. The CDR3 nucleotides read TGTGCCAGCAGCCAAGAGTGGGACAGGCTAAACACCGGGGAGCTGTTTTTT.